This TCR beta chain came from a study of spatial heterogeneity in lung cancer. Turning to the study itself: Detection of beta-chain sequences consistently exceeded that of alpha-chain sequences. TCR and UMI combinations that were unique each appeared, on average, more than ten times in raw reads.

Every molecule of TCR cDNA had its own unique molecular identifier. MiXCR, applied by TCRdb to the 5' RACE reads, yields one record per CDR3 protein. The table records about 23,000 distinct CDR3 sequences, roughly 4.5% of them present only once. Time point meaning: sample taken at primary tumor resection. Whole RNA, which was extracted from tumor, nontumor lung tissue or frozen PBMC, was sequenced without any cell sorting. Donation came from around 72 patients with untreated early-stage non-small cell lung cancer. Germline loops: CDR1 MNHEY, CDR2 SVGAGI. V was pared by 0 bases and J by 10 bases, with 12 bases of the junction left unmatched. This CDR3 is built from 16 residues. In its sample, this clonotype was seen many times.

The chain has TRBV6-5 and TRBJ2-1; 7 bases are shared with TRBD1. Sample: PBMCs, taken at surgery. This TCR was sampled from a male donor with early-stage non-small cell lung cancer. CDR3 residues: CASSYSAGYTGDEQFF. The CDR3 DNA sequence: TGTGCCAGCAGTTACTCCGCGGGTTATACAGGGGACGAGCAGTTCTTC.